This T cell receptor beta chain was documented in a study of T cell responses to AZD1222 COVID-19 vaccine. Sequencing was performed with immunoSEQ multiplex PCR; in TCRdb, only in-frame clones are kept and a portion is missing. Its clone listing holds about 140,000 clones. A note on this clone: No antigen is known for it.

The V and J ends lost 6 bases and 5 bases, in that order; junction bases with no gene match: 6. The germline V gene has CDR1 SNHLY and CDR2 FYNNEI. The CDR3 spans 15 residues. The study's findings and limits: Baseline serostatus was positive in only a handful of AZD1222 recipients. Vaccination with two AZD1222 doses was followed by a rise in Spike-specific TCR breadth and depth. Repertoires were obtained only post-peak T cell response.

The source of this sequence is an adult in good health. The rearrangement links TRBV2 to TRBJ2-3, with 12 bases aligning to TRBD1. Sequencing was carried out using peripheral blood. The CDR3 region has the DNA TGTGCCAGCAGCCGCCGGGACAGGGGGCAAGATACGCAGTATTTT. Encoded protein: CASSRRDRGQDTQYF.